What follows is one T cell receptor (beta chain) and its context. Its antigen is currently unknown. This CDR3 is 16 amino acids long. The V end lost 6 bases, the J end lost 0 bases, and 18 bases lay between the germline ends. TCR beta from blood CD8+ and CD4+ T cells was sequenced. This sample was included in a study of CD8 T cells in Susac syndrome. Study-wide results and caveats: Individuals included in the TCR sequencing and HLA analysis were acknowledged by the study to be relatively few in number.

Reverse transcription of about 0.45 to 1 ug RNA was performed with random hexamers. TCRdb itself ran the immunoSEQ multiplex PCR reads through MiXCR, one entry per CDR3 protein. This table has about 180,000 distinct CDR3 sequences, around 96% appearing once. Sequenced sample: CD8+ T cells from PBMCs. The receptor was derived from a human donor with multiple sclerosis. This chain joins TRBV12-3 or TRBV12-4 and TRBJ2-7; weak D call: TRBD1 (6 bases). DNA for the CDR3: TGTGCCAGCAGCCCTGACAGGTCCTCCACCTCCTACGAGCAGTACTTC. Amino acid sequence: CASSPDRSSTSYEQYF.